The clone carrying this T cell receptor (beta chain) turned up a few times. No antigen is known for it. The sequenced fragment ends 3 residues before the CDR3 boundary, so the rest is inferred from the germline J gene. These data are taken from a study of T cell clonality in common variable immunodeficiency. Study-level points and caveats: In common variable immunodeficiency, TCR beta chains reportedly carried fewer deletions and N-nucleotide insertions.

V lost 3 bases and J 7 bases, leaving 10 bases between the germline ends. Germline V gene data show CDR1 as GTSNPN and CDR2 as SVGIG (reference sequence). The CDR3 is made up of 13 amino acids. CVID subjects were some 15 female and about 29 male, aged 9 to 64. CVID subjects were neither ill nor on immunomodulatory or immunosuppressive medication at sampling. Sequenced by immunoSEQ multiplex PCR; TCRdb stores in-frame clones only, minus some. The sample contains fewer than 20,000 clones, none occurring once; around an eighth lies in the top ten. The receptor was isolated from a human donor with common variable immunodeficiency. Sequenced sample: peripheral blood mononuclear cells. This sequence joins TRBV30 and TRBJ1-6; D gene unclear. CDR3 region: CAWRIEQNSPLHF. The covered CDR3 bases are TGTGCCTGGAGGATTGAACAGAATTCACCC.